This T cell receptor beta chain was identified during a study of blood T cell repertoires in COVID-19. In the study overall: T cells, B-cell-depleted T cells, or PBMCs provided the cDNA or gDNA that served as material.

Data came from immunoSEQ multiplex PCR; TCRdb stores just in-frame clones and leaves some out. The table records under 300,000 clones, about 86% of them present only once. V lost 3 bases and J lost 2, with 8 bases in between. The CDR3 totals 13 residues. Sequenced: PBMCs or T cells enriched from blood (not recorded which). V and J are TRBV12-3 or TRBV12-4 and TRBJ2-7; D may be TRBD2 (6 bases). This TCR was sampled from a middle-aged woman with acute COVID-19. CDR3 in amino acids: CASSFSGAYEQYF. The CDR3, as DNA: TGTGCCAGCAGTTTCTCGGGGGCCTACGAGCAGTACTTC.